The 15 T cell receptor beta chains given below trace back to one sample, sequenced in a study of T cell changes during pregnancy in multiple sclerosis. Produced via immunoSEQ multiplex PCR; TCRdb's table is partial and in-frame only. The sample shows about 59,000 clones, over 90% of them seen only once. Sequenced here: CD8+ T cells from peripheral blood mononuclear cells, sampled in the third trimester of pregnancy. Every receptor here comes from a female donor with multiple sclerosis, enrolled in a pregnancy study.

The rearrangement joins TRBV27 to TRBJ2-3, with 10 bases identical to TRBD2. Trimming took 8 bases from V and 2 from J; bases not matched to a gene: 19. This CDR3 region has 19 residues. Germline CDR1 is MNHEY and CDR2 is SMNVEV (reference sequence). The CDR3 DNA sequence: TGTGCCAGCGCCTACGAAGCGGGAGGGTCCCCCGCTAACACAGATACGCAGTATTTT. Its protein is CASAYEAGGSPANTDTQYF.

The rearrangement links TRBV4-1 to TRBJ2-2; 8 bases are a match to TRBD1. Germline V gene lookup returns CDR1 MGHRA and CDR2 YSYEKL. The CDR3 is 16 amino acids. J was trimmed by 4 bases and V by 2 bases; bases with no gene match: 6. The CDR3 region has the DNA TGCGCCAGCAGCCAAATTATACAGGGGGGCACCGGGGAGCTGTTTTTT. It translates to CASSQIIQGGTGELFF.

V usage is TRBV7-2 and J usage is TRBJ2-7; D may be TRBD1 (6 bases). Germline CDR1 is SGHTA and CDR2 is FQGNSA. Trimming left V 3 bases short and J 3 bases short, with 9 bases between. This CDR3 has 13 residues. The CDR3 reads CASSLGTLYEQYF. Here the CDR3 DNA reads TGTGCCAGCAGCTTGGGGACACTCTACGAGCAGTACTTC. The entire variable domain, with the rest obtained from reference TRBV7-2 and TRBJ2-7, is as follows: GAGVSQSPSNKVTEKGKDVELRCDPISGHTALYWYRQSLGQGLEFLIYFQGNSAPDKSGLPSDRFSAERTGGSVSTLTIQRTQQEDSAVYLCASSLGTLYEQYFGPGTRLTVT.

For the CDR3, the DNA is TGCGCCAGCAGCTTAAGTAGCGGGAGCTCAGATGAGCAGTTCTTC. Amino acids: CASSLSSGSSDEQFF. The chain joins TRBV5-1 to TRBJ2-1; 9 bases are shared with TRBD2. CDR3 size: 15 residues. Unmatched junction bases numbered 8, after V lost 2 bases and J lost 8 bases. Germline V gene lookup returns CDR1 SGHRS and CDR2 YFSETQ.

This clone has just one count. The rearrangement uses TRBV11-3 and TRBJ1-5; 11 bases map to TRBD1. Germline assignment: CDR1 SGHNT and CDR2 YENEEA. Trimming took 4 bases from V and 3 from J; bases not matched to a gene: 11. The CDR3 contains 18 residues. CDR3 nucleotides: TGTGCCAGCAGCTCCCGTCCCGGGACAGGGGGTATCAATCAGCCCCAGCATTTT. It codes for CASSSRPGTGGINQPQHF.

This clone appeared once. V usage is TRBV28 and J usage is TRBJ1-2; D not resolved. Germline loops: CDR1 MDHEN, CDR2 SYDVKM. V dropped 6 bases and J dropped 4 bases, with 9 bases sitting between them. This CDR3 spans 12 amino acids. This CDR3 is CASREPIYGYTF. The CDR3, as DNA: TGTGCCAGCAGAGAGCCGATCTATGGCTACACCTTC.

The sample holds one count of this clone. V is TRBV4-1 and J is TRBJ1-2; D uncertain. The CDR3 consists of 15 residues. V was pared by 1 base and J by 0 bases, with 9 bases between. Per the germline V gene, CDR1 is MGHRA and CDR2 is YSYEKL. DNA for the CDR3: TGCGCCAGCAGCCAAGTAAGGAGTGCTAACTATGGCTACACCTTC. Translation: CASSQVRSANYGYTF.

CDR3 nucleotide sequence: TGTGCCAGCAGCTTAGACGTTACTAGCGGGAGGACCTACAATGAGCAGTTCTTC. It is translated as CASSLDVTSGRTYNEQFF. V and J are TRBV7-2 and TRBJ2-1; 12 bases are shared with TRBD2. CDR3 length equals 18 residues. The germline V gene encodes CDR1 SGHTA and CDR2 FQGNSA. Germline trimming cut 1 base from V and 2 bases from J; bases unmatched to any gene: 6.

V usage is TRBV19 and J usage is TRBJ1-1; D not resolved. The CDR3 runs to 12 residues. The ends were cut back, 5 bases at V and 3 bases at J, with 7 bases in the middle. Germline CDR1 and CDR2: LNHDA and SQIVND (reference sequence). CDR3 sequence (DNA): TGTGCCAGTAGTGTCGGGGACACTGAAGCTTTCTTT. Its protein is CASSVGDTEAFF.

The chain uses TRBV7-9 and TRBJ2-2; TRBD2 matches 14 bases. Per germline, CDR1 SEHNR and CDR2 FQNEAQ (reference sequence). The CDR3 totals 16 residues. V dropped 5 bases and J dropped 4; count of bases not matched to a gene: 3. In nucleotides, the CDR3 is TGTGCCAGCAGCCCGACTAGCGGGAGGGCCACCGGGGAGCTGTTTTTT. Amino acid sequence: CASSPTSGRATGELFF.

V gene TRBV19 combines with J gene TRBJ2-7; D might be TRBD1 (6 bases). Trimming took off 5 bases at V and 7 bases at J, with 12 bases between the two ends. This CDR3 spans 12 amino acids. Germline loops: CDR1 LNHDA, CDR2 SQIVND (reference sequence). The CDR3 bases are TGTGCCAGTAGTTGGGCAGGGGATGAGCAGTACTTC. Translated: CASSWAGDEQYF.

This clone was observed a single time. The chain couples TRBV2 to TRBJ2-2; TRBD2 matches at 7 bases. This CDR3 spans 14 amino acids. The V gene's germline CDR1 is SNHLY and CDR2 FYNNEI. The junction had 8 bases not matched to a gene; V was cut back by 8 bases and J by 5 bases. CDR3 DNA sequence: TGTGCCAGCTGGGCGGGAGCGATGACCGGGGAGCTGTTTTTT. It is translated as CASWAGAMTGELFF.

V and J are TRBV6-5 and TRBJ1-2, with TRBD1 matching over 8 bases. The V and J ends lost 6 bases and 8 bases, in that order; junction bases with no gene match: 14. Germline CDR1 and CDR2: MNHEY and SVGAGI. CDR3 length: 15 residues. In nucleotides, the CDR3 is TGTGCCAGCAGCTACGGGGGTCAGGGGGCTTCCGGCTACACCTTC. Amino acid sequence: CASSYGGQGASGYTF.

CDR3 nucleotides: TGTGCCAGCAGCGTAGACCAGGGAAGGTCAGATACGCAGTATTTT. As protein: CASSVDQGRSDTQYF. This chain connects TRBV9 to TRBJ2-3, with D possibly being TRBD1 (5 bases). CDR1 is SGDLS and CDR2 is YYNGEE in the germline V gene. The V gene lost 0 bases and the J gene lost 4 bases, with 12 bases spanning the gap. The CDR3 consists of 15 residues.

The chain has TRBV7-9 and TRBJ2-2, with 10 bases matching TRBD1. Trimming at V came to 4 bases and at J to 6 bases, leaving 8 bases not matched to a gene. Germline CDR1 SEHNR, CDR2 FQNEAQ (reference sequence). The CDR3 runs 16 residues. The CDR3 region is CASSYQGTGDSGELFF. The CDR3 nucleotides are TGTGCCAGCAGCTATCAAGGGACAGGGGATTCCGGGGAGCTGTTTTTT.